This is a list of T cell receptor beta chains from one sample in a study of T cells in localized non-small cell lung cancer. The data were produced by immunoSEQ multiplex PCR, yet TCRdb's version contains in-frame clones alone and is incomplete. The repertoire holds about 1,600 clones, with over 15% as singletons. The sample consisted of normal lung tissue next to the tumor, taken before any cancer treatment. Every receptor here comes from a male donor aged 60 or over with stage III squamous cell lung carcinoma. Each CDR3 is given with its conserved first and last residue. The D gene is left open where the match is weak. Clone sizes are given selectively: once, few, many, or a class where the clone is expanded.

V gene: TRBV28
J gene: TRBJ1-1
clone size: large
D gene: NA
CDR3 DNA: TGTGCCAGCAGTCCTAGTCGCATGAACACTGAAGCTTTCTTT
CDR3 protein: CASSPSRMNTEAFF

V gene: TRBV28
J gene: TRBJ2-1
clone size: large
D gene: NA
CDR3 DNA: TGTGCCAGCAGTTTTGGGGTGGGACCCAACAATGAGCAGTTCTTC
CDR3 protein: CASSFGVGPNNEQFF

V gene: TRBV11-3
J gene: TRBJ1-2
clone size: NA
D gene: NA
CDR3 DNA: TGTGCCAGCAGCGATGGAAAAGGGCGGGACTATGGCTACACCTTC
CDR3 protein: CASSDGKGRDYGYTF

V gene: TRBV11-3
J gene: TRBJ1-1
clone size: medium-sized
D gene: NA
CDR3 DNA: TGTGCCAGCAGCTTGCCCGGGAGTCAAGTGAAAACTGAAGCTTTCTTT
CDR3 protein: CASSLPGSQVKTEAFF

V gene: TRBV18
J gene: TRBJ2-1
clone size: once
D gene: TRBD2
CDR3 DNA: TGTGCCAGCTCAGCGACTAGCGGGGGTATCTACAATGAGCAGTTCTTC
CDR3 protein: CASSATSGGIYNEQFF

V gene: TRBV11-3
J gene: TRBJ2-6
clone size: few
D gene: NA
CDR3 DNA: TGTGCCAGCAGCTTGGGGGGGCCTGGGGCCAACGTCCTGACTTTC
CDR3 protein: CASSLGGPGANVLTF

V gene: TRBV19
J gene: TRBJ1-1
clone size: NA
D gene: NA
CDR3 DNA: TGTGCCAGTAGTAGACTCGGCATGAACACTGAAGCTTTCTTT
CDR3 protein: CASSRLGMNTEAFF

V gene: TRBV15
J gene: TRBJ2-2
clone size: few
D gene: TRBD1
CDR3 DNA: TGTGCCACCAGCAAGACAGGGAGCACCGGGGAGCTGTTTTTT
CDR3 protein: CATSKTGSTGELFF

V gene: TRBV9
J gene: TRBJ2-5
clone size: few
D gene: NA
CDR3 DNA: TGTGCCAGCAGTGAACTAGGAGAGACCCAGTACTTC
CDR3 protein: CASSELGETQYF

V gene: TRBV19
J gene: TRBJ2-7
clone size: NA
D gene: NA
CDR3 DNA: TGTGCCAGTAGTATTATACAGGGCACGGGCATCTACGAGCAGTACTTC
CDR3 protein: CASSIIQGTGIYEQYF

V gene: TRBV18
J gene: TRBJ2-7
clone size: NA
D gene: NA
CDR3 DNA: TGTGCCAGCTCCTTAAGCTGGGGTACCTACGAGCAGTACTTC
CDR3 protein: CASSLSWGTYEQYF

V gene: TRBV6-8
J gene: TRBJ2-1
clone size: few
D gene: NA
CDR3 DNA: TGTGCCAGCAGTAACAGGGTCGTACACGATGAGCAGTTCTTC
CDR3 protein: CASSNRVVHDEQFF

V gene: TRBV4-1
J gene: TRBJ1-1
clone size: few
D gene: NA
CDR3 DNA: TGCGCCAGCAGCCAAGATGACAGTCGGATGAACACTGAAGCTTTCTTT
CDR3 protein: CASSQDDSRMNTEAFF

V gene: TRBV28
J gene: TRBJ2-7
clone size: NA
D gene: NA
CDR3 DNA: TGTGCCAGCAGTTGGGGTCCGGGACTCAACTACGAGCAGTACTTC
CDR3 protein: CASSWGPGLNYEQYF

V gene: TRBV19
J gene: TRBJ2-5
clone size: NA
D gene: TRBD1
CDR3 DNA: TGTGCCAGTAGCCCTACAGGGGGCCGCGAGACCCAGTACTTC
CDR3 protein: CASSPTGGRETQYF

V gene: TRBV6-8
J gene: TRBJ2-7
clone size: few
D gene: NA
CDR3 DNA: TGTGCCAGCAGCCGGGGGCCAGGGAGCTCCTACGAGCAGTACTTC
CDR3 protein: CASSRGPGSSYEQYF

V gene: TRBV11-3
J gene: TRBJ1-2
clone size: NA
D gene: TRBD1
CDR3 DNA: TGTGCCAGCAGCTCCCCAGGGGGCATATGGGGTGGCTACACCTTC
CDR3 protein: CASSSPGGIWGGYTF

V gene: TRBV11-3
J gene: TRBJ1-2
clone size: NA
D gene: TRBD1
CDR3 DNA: TGTGCCAGCAGCCTCAACGGACAGGGGGTTGTGTATGGCTACACCTTC
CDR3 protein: CASSLNGQGVVYGYTF

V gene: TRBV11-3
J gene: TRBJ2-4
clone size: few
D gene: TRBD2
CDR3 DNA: TGTGCCAGCAGCCTTAGCGGGGGGGCGAACATTCAGTACTTC
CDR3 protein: CASSLSGGANIQYF

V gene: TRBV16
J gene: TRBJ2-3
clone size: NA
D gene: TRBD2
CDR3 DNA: TGTGCCAGCAGCCTGCGGGGACTAGCCTCGAGCACAGATACGCAGTATTTT
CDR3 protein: CASSLRGLASSTDTQYF

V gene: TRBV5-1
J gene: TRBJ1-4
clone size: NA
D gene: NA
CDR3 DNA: TGCGCCAGCAGCCCAGGCCTTGGGGGGTCTAATGAAAAACTGTTTTTT
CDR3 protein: CASSPGLGGSNEKLFF

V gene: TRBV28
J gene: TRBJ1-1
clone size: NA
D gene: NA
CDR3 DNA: TGTGCCAGCACCGAACAGGTTATGAACACTGAAGCTTTCTTT
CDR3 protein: CASTEQVMNTEAFF

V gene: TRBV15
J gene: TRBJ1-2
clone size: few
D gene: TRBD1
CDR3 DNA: TGTGCCACCAGCAGACCAGGGACAGGGAACCATGGCTACACCTTC
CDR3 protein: CATSRPGTGNHGYTF

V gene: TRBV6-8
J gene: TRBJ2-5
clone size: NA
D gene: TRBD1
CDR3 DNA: TGTGCCAGCAGTCGCCTCCCGACAGGGGGCCGGGAGACCCAGTACTTC
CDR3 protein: CASSRLPTGGRETQYF

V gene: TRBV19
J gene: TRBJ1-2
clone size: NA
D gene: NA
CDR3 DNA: TGTGCCAGTAGTATCCCCGGCGACGGGGCAAGAAACTATGGCTACACCTTC
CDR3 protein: CASSIPGDGARNYGYTF

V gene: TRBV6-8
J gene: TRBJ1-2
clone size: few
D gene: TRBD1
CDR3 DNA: TGTGCCAGCAGCCGGGACAGTGCGTCGAGCTACACCTTC
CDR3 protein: CASSRDSASSYTF

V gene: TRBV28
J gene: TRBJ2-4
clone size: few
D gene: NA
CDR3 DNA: TGTGCCAGCAGTCCCAGGGATCGCCCCGAAAACATTCAGTACTTC
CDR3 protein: CASSPRDRPENIQYF

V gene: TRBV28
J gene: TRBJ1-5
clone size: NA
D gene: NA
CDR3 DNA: TGTGCCAGCAGTTTATACGATCAGCCCCAGCATTTT
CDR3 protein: CASSLYDQPQHF

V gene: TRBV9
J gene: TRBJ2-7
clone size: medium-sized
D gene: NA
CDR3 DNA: TGTGCCAGCAGCGAAAGTGACGGAGTGATCTACGAGCAGTACTTC
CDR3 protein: CASSESDGVIYEQYF

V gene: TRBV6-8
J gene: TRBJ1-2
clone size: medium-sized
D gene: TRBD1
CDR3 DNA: TGTGCCAGCAGTCGACAGGGCCCAGGATCGATTAACTATGGCTACACCTTC
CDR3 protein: CASSRQGPGSINYGYTF

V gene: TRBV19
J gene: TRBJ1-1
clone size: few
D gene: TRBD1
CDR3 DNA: TGTGCCAGCCGGACAGGGGGCACTGAAGCTTTCTTT
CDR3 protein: CASRTGGTEAFF

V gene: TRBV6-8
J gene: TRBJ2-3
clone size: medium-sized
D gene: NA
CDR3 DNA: TGTGCCAGCAGTACCTCGGACACAGATACGCAGTATTTT
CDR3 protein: CASSTSDTDTQYF

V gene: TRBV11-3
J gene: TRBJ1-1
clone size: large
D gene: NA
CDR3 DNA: TGTGCCAGCAGCTTAGTCCCCGAGATGAACACTGAAGCTTTCTTT
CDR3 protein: CASSLVPEMNTEAFF

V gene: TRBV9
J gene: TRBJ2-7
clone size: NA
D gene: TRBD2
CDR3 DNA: TGTGCCAGCAGCGTAGAGCTAGCGGGGGTAGAGCAGTACTTC
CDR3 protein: CASSVELAGVEQYF

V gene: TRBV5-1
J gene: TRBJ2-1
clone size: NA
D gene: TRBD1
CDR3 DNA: TGCGCCAGCAGCCACCGGACAGGCTTCAATGAGCAGTTCTTC
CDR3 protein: CASSHRTGFNEQFF

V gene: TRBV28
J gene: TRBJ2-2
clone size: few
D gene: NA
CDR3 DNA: TGTGCCAGCAACACGAACACCGGGGAGCTGTTTTTT
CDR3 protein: CASNTNTGELFF

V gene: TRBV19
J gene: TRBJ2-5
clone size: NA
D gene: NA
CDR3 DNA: TGTGCCAGTAGAGGGGGGGGAGAGACCCAGTACTTC
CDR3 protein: CASRGGGETQYF

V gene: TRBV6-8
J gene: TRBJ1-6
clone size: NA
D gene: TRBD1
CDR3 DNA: TGTGCCAGCAGACGGGACAGGGCAACCTATAATTCACCCCTCCACTTT
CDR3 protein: CASRRDRATYNSPLHF

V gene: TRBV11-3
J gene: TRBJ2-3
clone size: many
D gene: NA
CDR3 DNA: TGTGCCAGCAGCTTGCTCATCGGAGTGGATACGCAGTATTTT
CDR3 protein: CASSLLIGVDTQYF

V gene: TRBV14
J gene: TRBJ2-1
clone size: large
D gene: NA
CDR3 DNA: TGTGCCAGCAGCCAGGGGCCCTACAATGAGCAGTTCTTC
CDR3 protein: CASSQGPYNEQFF

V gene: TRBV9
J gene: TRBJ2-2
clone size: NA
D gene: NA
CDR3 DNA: TGTGCCAGCAGTGAGTTTCTGGGGGCGAACACCGGGGAGCTGTTTTTT
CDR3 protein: CASSEFLGANTGELFF

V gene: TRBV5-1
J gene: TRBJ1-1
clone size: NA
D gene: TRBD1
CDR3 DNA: TGCGCCAGCAGCTTGGGTACACCGGGACAGGGTGAAGCTTTCTTT
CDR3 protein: CASSLGTPGQGEAFF

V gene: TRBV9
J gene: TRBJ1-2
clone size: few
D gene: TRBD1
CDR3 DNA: TGTGCCAGCAGCGTGGGACAGCTGCTAACAAGTGGCTACACCTTC
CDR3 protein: CASSVGQLLTSGYTF

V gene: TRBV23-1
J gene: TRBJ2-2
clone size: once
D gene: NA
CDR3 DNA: TGCGCCAGCAGTCCCCTCTGCCCACCTTTGTCGGGGGAAACCGGGGAGCTGTTTTTT
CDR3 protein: CASSPLCPPLSGETGELFF

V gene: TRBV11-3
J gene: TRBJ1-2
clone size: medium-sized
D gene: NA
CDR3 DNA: TGTGCCAGCACCAACATGGACCAAACTTCTAACTATGGCTACACCTTC
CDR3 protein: CASTNMDQTSNYGYTF

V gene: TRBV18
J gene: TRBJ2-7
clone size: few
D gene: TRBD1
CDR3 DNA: TGTGCCAGCTCACGGGACAGGCCGAGCTCCTACGAGCAGTACTTC
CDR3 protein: CASSRDRPSSYEQYF

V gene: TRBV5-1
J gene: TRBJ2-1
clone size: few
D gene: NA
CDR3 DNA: TGCGCCAGCAGCTTGGAGAGGGGCACCCTCGAGAAGTTCTTC
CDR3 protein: CASSLERGTLEKFF

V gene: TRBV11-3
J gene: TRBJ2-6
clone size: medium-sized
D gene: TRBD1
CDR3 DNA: TGTGCCAGCAGCTTCTTTGGTATGGGGACAGGGGCTGGGGCCAACGTCCTGACTTTC
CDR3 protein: CASSFFGMGTGAGANVLTF

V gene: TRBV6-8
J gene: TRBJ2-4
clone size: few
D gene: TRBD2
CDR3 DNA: TGTGCCAGTTACCCGGGACTAGTTGTTGAGAACATTCAGTACTTC
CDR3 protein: CASYPGLVVENIQYF

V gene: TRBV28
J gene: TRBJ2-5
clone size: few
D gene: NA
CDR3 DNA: TGTGCCAGCAGCCGGGGGACGGTCCAAGAGACCCAGTACTTC
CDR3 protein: CASSRGTVQETQYF

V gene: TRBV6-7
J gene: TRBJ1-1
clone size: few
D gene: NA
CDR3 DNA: TGTGCCACGAGACAAGGCACTGAAGCTTTCTTT
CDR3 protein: CATRQGTEAFF

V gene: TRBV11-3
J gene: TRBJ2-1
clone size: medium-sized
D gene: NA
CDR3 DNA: TGTGCCAGCAGCGAACAGGGTAAGGGGGTCGATGAGCAGTTCTTC
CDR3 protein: CASSEQGKGVDEQFF

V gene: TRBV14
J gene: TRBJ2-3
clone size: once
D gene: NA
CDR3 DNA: TGTGCCAGCAGCCAATGGGCGCGGGCCACCCCCACAGATACGCAGTATTTT
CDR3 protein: CASSQWARATPTDTQYF

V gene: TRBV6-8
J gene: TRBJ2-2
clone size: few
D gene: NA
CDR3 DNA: TGTGCCAGCGAAGCAGACGGGTACACCGGGGAGCTGTTTTTT
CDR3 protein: CASEADGYTGELFF

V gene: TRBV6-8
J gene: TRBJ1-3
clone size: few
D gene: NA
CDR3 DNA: TGTGCCAGCAGTTACTCACCGGGGGCTGGTGGAAACACCATATATTTT
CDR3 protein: CASSYSPGAGGNTIYF

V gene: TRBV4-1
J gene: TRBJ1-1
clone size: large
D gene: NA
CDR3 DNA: TGCGCCAGCAGCCTGACAGAGTTCACTGAAGCTTTCTTT
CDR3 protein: CASSLTEFTEAFF

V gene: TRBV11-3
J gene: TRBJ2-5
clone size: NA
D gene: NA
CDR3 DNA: TGTGCCAGCAGCTTTTGGGGGGACGCGGAGACCCAGTACTTC
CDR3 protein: CASSFWGDAETQYF